This T cell receptor (beta chain) was obtained from a study of T cells after yellow fever vaccination. The CDR3 extends over 15 amino acids. V shed 6 bases and J shed 0 bases, with 12 bases lying between them. The germline V gene encodes CDR1 WSHSY and CDR2 SAAADI. Study results and caveats: Secondary responses were weaker yet peaked faster, day 5 versus 15. Among primary-vaccination clones, most reappeared after the booster, at around 97% for CD4 and more than 75% for CD8. FACS-sorted repertoires could harbor abundant contaminating bulk-population clonotypes.

One entry per CDR3 protein, called by TCRdb with MiXCR from the 5' RACE reads. The sample contains roughly 500,000 distinct CDR3 sequences, about 19% of which appear only once. This clonotype has just a few counts. The antigen remains undetermined. V and J are TRBV10-2 and TRBJ2-1; D unresolved. The sequencing here drew on PBMCs, taken 15 days after the yellow fever booster vaccination. The sequence derives from a man aged 30 to 39 who received the YFV17D yellow fever vaccine. The CDR3 region is CASRNWGSSYNEQFF. The CDR3 DNA follows: TGCGCCAGCAGAAACTGGGGAAGCTCCTACAATGAGCAGTTCTTC.